This T cell receptor beta chain stems from a study of shared clonotypes between healthy human individuals. Germline V gives CDR1 MNHEY, CDR2 SMNVEV (reference sequence). This CDR3 comprises 13 residues. Trimming cost V 4 bases and J 5 bases; bases outside gene matches: 3. Naive CD8 populations comprised CD45RO-negative cells positively selected for CCR7, excluding terminally differentiated effector memory CD45RA+ cells. This clone is a singleton in its sample. Profiling relied on immunoSEQ multiplex PCR, and the TCRdb table lists in-frame clones only, not all of them. The repertoire includes roughly 850,000 clones, roughly 96% of them detected once, and over 0.2% sits in the top ten.

This TCR was sampled from a man younger than 45 in good health. Sequencing was performed on naive CD8+ T cells sorted from blood. V gene TRBV27 combines with J gene TRBJ2-7; 9 bases agree with TRBD1. For the CDR3, the DNA is TGTGCCAGCAGTTCGACAGGGGGGCACGAGCAGTACTTC. Translation: CASSSTGGHEQYF.